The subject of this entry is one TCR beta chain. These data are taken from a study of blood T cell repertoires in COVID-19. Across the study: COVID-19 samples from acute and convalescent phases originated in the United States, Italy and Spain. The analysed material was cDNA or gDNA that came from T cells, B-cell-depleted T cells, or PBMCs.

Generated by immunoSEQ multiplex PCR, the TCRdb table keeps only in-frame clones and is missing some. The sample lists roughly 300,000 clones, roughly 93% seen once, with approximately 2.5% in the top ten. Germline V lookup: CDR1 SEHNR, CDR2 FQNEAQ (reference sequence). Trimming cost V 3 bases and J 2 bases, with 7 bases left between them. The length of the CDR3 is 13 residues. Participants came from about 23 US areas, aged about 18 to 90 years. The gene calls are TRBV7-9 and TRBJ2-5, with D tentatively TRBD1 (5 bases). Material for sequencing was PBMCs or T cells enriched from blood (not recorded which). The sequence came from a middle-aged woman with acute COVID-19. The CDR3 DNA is TGTGCCAGCAGCTTGGGGCGGCAAGAGACCCAGTACTTC. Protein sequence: CASSLGRQETQYF.